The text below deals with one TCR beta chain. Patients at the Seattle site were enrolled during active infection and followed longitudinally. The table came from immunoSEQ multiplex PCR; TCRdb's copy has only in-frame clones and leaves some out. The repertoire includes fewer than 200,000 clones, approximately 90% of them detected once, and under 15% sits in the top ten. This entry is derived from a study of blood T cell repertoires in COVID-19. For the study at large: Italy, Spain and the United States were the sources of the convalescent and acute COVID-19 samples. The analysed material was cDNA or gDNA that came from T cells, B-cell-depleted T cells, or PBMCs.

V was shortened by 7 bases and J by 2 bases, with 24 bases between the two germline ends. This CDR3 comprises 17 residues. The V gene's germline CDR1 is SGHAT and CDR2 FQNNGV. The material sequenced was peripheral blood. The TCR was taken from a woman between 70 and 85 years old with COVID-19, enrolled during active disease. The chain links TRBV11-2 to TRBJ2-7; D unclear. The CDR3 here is CASTVHARFYPAYEQYF. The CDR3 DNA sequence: TGTGCCAGCACCGTCCACGCTAGGTTCTACCCAGCCTACGAGCAGTACTTC.